This passage covers 20 T cell receptor beta chains from one sample sequenced in a study of blood T cell repertoires in COVID-19. Method: immunoSEQ multiplex PCR; TCRdb's copy keeps in-frame clones and lacks some. The repertoire has around 220,000 clones, about 88% of them found once; the top ten carry 1.9%. The material sequenced was peripheral blood. Receptor source: a middle-aged man with active or convalescent COVID-19.

The chain has TRBV28 and TRBJ1-2; D is perhaps TRBD1 (5 bases). Germline V gene lookup returns CDR1 MDHEN and CDR2 SYDVKM. The CDR3 extends over 13 amino acids. Trimming shortened V by 5 bases and J by 7 bases, and 14 bases separated the two germline ends. The CDR3 spells CASSQGRVFGYTF. For the CDR3, the DNA is TGTGCCAGCAGTCAGGGCAGGGTGTTTGGCTACACCTTC.

The chain is built from TRBV27 and TRBJ1-2; D not certain. Between the trimmed V and J ends, which lost 0 bases and 5 bases, there was a span of 10 bases. CDR3 size: 14 residues. Germline V lookup: CDR1 MNHEY, CDR2 SMNVEV (reference sequence). The CDR3 region is CASSLSAGRYGYTF. Here the CDR3 DNA reads TGTGCCAGCAGTTTATCGGCGGGCAGGTATGGCTACACCTTC.

V is TRBV19 and J is TRBJ1-2; D may be TRBD1 (6 bases). In germline, CDR1 is LNHDA, CDR2 SQIVND (reference sequence). Trimming took 3 bases from V and 7 from J, leaving 15 bases between them. The CDR3 contains 14 residues. The CDR3 DNA is TGTGCCAGTAGTATTCGACAGGCGACGCGTGGCTACACCTTC. As protein: CASSIRQATRGYTF.

The gene calls are TRBV27 and TRBJ2-7, with D tentatively TRBD1 (6 bases). V gave up 3 bases and J gave up 2 bases, with 11 bases separating them. CDR3 length equals 14 residues. The germline gives CDR1 MNHEY, CDR2 SMNVEV (reference sequence). The CDR3 loop reads CASSFTDRTYEQYF. CDR3 in DNA: TGTGCCAGCAGTTTTACGGACAGAACCTACGAGCAGTACTTC.

V and J are TRBV6-6 and TRBJ1-3, with D perhaps TRBD1 (5 bases). Germline assignment: CDR1 MNHNY and CDR2 SVGAGI (reference sequence). The CDR3 has 14 residues. The V and J ends lost 8 bases and 0 bases respectively, with 11 bases between them. The CDR3: CASVRANSGNTIYF. The CDR3 DNA sequence: TGTGCCAGCGTCAGGGCGAACTCTGGAAACACCATATATTTT.

The chain carries TRBV11-1 and TRBJ1-5; perhaps TRBD1 as D (5 bases). V was pared by 1 base and J by 7 bases, with 8 bases between. Germline assignment: CDR1 SGHAT and CDR2 FQDESV (reference sequence). The CDR3 is 13 residues long. The CDR3 loop reads CASSLVEGQPQHF. As DNA, the CDR3 is TGTGCCAGCAGCTTAGTGGAGGGGCAGCCCCAGCATTTT.

The J gene is TRBJ1-3, the V gene TRBV28; possible D gene TRBD1, 5 bases. V gave up 2 bases and J gave up 8 bases, with 13 bases separating them. Germline CDR1 reads MDHEN; CDR2 reads SYDVKM. The CDR3 consists of 14 residues. The CDR3 coding sequence is TGTGCCAGCAGTTTAAGGGGCGCGTTATACACCATATATTTT. The encoded protein is CASSLRGALYTIYF.

The rearrangement joins TRBV18 to TRBJ1-1; D not resolved. CDR1 and CDR2 from the germline V gene are KGHSH and LQKENI. V lost 6 bases to trimming and J lost 8 bases, with 7 bases between them. This CDR3 comprises 10 residues. The CDR3 loop is CASSAGEAFF. CDR3 coding DNA: TGTGCCAGCTCCGCGGGGGAAGCTTTCTTT.

This chain connects TRBV30 to TRBJ2-5; tentatively, D is TRBD2 (6 bases). Germline loops: CDR1 GTSNPN, CDR2 SVGIG (reference sequence). V lost 5 bases and J lost 1, with 11 bases in between. The CDR3 extends over 13 amino acids. The CDR3 coding sequence is TGTGCCTGGGCGGCGGGGCCCCAAGAGACCCAGTACTTC. It encodes CAWAAGPQETQYF.

The rearrangement uses TRBV7-8 and TRBJ1-2; TRBD1 aligns across 7 bases. The CDR3 has 14 amino acids. The trim removed 5 bases at V and 3 bases at J, leaving 6 bases unmatched. Germline V CDR1 and CDR2: SGHVS, FQNEAQ. The chain's CDR3 is CASSPHDRDYGYTF. The CDR3 region has the DNA TGTGCCAGCAGCCCCCACGACAGGGACTATGGCTACACCTTC.

The DNA for the CDR3 is TGTGCCTGGAGTTTAAGCAGAGGCATACAAGAGACCCAGTACTTC. It codes for CAWSLSRGIQETQYF. This rearrangement joins TRBV30 to TRBJ2-5, with D uncertain. The CDR3 runs 15 residues. V gave up 2 bases and J gave up 2 bases, with 15 bases separating them. In germline, CDR1 is GTSNPN, CDR2 SVGIG (reference sequence).

The chain joins TRBV28 to TRBJ1-4; TRBD1 agrees at 9 bases. Germline lookup yields CDR1 MDHEN and CDR2 SYDVKM. This CDR3 contains 12 residues. V shed 10 bases and J 5 bases; nucleotides not matched to a gene: 2. The CDR3 protein is CAMGTGNEKLFF. CDR3 sequence (DNA): TGTGCCATGGGGACAGGGAATGAAAAACTGTTTTTT.

The chain joins TRBV7-3 to TRBJ1-2; 8 bases are a match to TRBD1. Unmatched junction bases numbered 12, after V lost 5 bases and J lost 4 bases. CDR1 SGHTA and CDR2 FQGTGA come from the germline V gene. CDR3 length equals 16 residues. CDR3 coding DNA: TGTGCCAGCAGCCCAGGAGGCACGGGACAGGCCTATGGCTACACCTTC. This translates into CASSPGGTGQAYGYTF.

The chain links TRBV2 to TRBJ1-6; a weak D match, TRBD1 (5 bases). CDR1 SNHLY and CDR2 FYNNEI come from the germline V gene. The V gene lost 6 bases and the J gene lost 5 bases, with 14 bases spanning the gap. The CDR3 sequence is 15 residues long. CDR3 DNA sequence: TGTGCCAGCAGGCGCCAGGAGGGGAATAATTCACCCCTCCACTTT. Translated: CASRRQEGNNSPLHF.

The rearrangement joins TRBV25-1 to TRBJ2-7, with TRBD1 matching over 7 bases. V lost 7 bases and J lost 2; bases outside the gene matches: 8. The CDR3 is 14 residues long. Germline V lookup: CDR1 MGHDK, CDR2 SYGVNS. CDR3 in amino acids: CASTGTGVTYEQYF. CDR3 bases: TGTGCCAGCACAGGTACAGGGGTGACCTACGAGCAGTACTTC.

This chain uses TRBV28 with TRBJ1-2; D is possibly TRBD1 (5 bases). V shed 5 bases and J shed 4 bases, with 17 bases lying between them. Per the germline V gene, CDR1 is MDHEN and CDR2 is SYDVKM. The CDR3 length is 15 residues. In DNA, the CDR3 is TGTGCCAGCAGTCCCCAAATCCAGGGAACCTATGGCTACACCTTC. Its protein is CASSPQIQGTYGYTF.

This chain connects TRBV5-4 to TRBJ2-7; a possible D gene is TRBD2 (6 bases). Germline-derived CDR1 and CDR2 are SGHNT and YYREEE (reference sequence). The CDR3 extends over 13 amino acids. Trimming stripped 7 bases from V and 2 bases from J, with 13 bases between. The CDR3 bases are TGTGCCAGCCGCCGGGACTTAACCTACGAGCAGTACTTC. It yields the protein CASRRDLTYEQYF.

The CDR3 nucleotides read TGTGCCAGCAGCCCGAACGGGGGACTTCAGGAGACCCAGTACTTC. Amino acids: CASSPNGGLQETQYF. V and J are TRBV7-3 and TRBJ2-5; possibly TRBD2 for D (6 bases). V was pared by 5 bases and J by 5 bases, with 18 bases between. The CDR3 consists of 15 residues. CDR1 SGHTA and CDR2 FQGTGA come from the germline V gene. Full variable domain (missing parts from reference TRBV7-3 and TRBJ2-5): GAGVSQTPSNKVTEKGKYVELRCDPISGHTALYWYRQSLGQGPEFLIYFQGTGAADDSGLPNDRFFAVRPEGSVSTLKIQRTERGDSAVYLCASSPNGGLQETQYFGPGTRLLVL.

The chain recombines TRBV30 with TRBJ1-2; D possibly corresponds to TRBD1 (5 bases). The germline V gene has CDR1 GTSNPN and CDR2 SVGIG (reference sequence). The V and J ends lost 0 bases and 8 bases respectively, with 13 bases between them. The CDR3 sequence is 13 residues long. The DNA of the CDR3 is TGTGCCTGGAGTGTAACGGGGGTCTTGGGCTACACCTTC. Translation gives CAWSVTGVLGYTF.

The CDR3 nucleotides read TGTGCCTGGAGTGTAACTCTCGGAAACACCATATATTTT. Protein: CAWSVTLGNTIYF. This sequence joins TRBV30 and TRBJ1-3, with no clear D. V shed 0 bases and J shed 4 bases, with 7 bases lying between them. The CDR3 totals 13 residues. In germline, CDR1 is GTSNPN, CDR2 SVGIG (reference sequence).